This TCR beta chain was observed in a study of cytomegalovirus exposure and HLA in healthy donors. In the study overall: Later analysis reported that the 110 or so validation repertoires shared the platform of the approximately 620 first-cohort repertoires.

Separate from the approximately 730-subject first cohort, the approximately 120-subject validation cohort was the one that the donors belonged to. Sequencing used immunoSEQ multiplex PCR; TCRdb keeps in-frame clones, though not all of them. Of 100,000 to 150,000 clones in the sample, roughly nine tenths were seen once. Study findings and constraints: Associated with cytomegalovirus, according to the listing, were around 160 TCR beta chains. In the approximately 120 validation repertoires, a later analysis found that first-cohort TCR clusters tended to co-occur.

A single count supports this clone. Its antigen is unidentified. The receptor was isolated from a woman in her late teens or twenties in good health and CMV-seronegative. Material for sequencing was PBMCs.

DNA for the CDR3: TGTGCCTGGAGTACGACTAGCGGGAGCTTGGTGCAGTATTTT. Amino acids: CAWSTTSGSLVQYF. This rearrangement joins TRBV30 to TRBJ2-3, with 12 bases matching TRBD2. CDR1 GTSNPN and CDR2 SVGIG come from the germline V gene (reference sequence). The CDR3 covers 14 residues. Trimming removed 2 bases from V and 11 bases from J; junction bases left unmatched: 8.